The 32 T cell receptor beta chains listed next were all sequenced from one sample in a study of beta chain features in type 1 diabetes. cDNA synthesis used the whole RNA isolate, giving expressed TCRB sequences. Here immunoSEQ multiplex PCR was the method, and the copy in TCRdb shows in-frame clones only, minus some. Found here are hundreds of thousands of clones, about 12% of them singletons; the top ten hold less than 0.02%. The material sequenced was naive CD4+ T cells from blood. The receptors stem from a man younger than 35 in good health.

A few counts support this clone. The chain recombines TRBV18 with TRBJ2-5; D unclear. CDR1 and CDR2 (germline): KGHSH, LQKENI. The CDR3 is made up of 13 amino acids. V lost 2 bases and J 5 bases, leaving 9 bases between the germline ends. The DNA for the CDR3 is TGTGCCAGCTCACCAAACAGTAGGGAGACCCAGTACTTC. Its protein product is CASSPNSRETQYF.

The J gene is TRBJ2-1, the V gene TRBV7-3; D perhaps matches TRBD2 (6 bases). V gave up 6 bases and J gave up 4 bases, with 19 bases separating them. The length of the CDR3 is 16 residues. Germline CDR1 and CDR2: SGHTA and FQGTGA. The chain's CDR3 is CASSFPRGAGYNEQFF. In nucleotides, the CDR3 is TGTGCCAGCAGTTTTCCGCGGGGAGCGGGTTACAATGAGCAGTTCTTC.

This clone showed up just a few times. The V gene is TRBV30, the J gene TRBJ2-5, with D possibly being TRBD1 (6 bases). Looked up from germline, CDR1 is GTSNPN and CDR2 is SVGIG (reference sequence). CDR3 length: 13 residues. V was cut by 3 bases and J by 9 bases, with 17 bases left in between. CDR3 amino acids: CAWSNQGLVAQYF. Here the CDR3 DNA reads TGTGCCTGGAGCAACCAGGGGTTGGTGGCCCAGTACTTC. Full variable domain (missing parts from reference TRBV30 and TRBJ2-5): SQTIHQWPATLVQPVGSPLSLECTVEGTSNPNLYWYRQAAGRGLQLLFYSVGIGQISSEVPQNLSASRPQDRQFILSSKKLLLSDSGFYLCAWSNQGLVAQYFGPGTRLLVL.

This clone was seen only a few times. In nucleotides, the CDR3 is TGTGCCTGGAGTGTACAACATCTGAACACTGAAGCTTTCTTT. Encoded protein: CAWSVQHLNTEAFF. The chain is built from TRBV30 and TRBJ1-1; D remains unclear. V was shortened by 0 bases and J by 0 bases, with 8 bases between the two germline ends. This CDR3 is 14 amino acids long. Germline V gene data show CDR1 as GTSNPN and CDR2 as SVGIG (reference sequence).

The V and J genes are TRBV7-9 and TRBJ2-7, with D maybe TRBD2 (5 bases). The ends were cut back, 3 bases at V and 1 base at J, with 13 bases in the middle. Germline CDR1 reads SEHNR; CDR2 reads FQNEAQ (reference sequence). The CDR3 sequence is 15 residues long. In nucleotides, the CDR3 is TGTGCCAGCAGCTTGGGCAGTGCGGGTTCCTACGAGCAGTACTTC. Amino acids: CASSLGSAGSYEQYF.

This clone was counted between two and nine times. This chain uses TRBV7-9 with TRBJ2-5; 9 bases are a match to TRBD1. Trimming at V came to 5 bases and at J to 1 base, leaving 11 bases not matched to a gene. The CDR3 is 17 residues long. The germline CDR1 and CDR2 sequences are SEHNR and FQNEAQ (reference sequence). CDR3 in amino acids: CASSGGQGEGLQETQYF. CDR3 in DNA: TGTGCCAGCAGCGGGGGACAGGGCGAGGGGCTCCAAGAGACCCAGTACTTC.

This clone was recorded a few times. The chain is built from TRBV7-9 and TRBJ1-6, with D maybe TRBD1 (6 bases). V was trimmed by 5 bases and J by 5 bases, leaving 13 bases between them. CDR1 and CDR2 (germline): SEHNR, FQNEAQ (reference sequence). The CDR3 runs to 15 residues. The CDR3 spells CASSLRTVNNSPLHF. CDR3 in DNA: TGTGCCAGCAGCCTAAGGACAGTTAATAATTCACCCCTCCACTTT. The variable domain in full, completed from reference TRBV7-9 and TRBJ1-6, reads DTGVSQNPRHKITKRGQNVTFRCDPISEHNRLYWYRQTLGQGPEFLTYFQNEAQLEKSRLLSDRFSAERPKGSFSTLEIQRTEQGDSAMYLCASSLRTVNNSPLHFGNGTRLTVT.

The chain has TRBV27 and TRBJ2-7; the match to TRBD1 covers 7 bases. The CDR3 loop spans 13 amino acids. Germline V lookup: CDR1 MNHEY, CDR2 SMNVEV (reference sequence). The J segment lost 0 bases and the V segment lost 6 bases, leaving 2 bases of the junction unmatched. The CDR3 sequence is CASRDRTSYEQYF. The DNA of the CDR3 is TGTGCCAGCAGGGACAGGACCTCCTACGAGCAGTACTTC.

The chain carries TRBV9 and TRBJ2-1; 8 bases fit TRBD2. The germline V gene has CDR1 SGDLS and CDR2 YYNGEE. The CDR3 is 17 residues long. J was trimmed by 2 bases and V by 0 bases; bases with no gene match: 7. CDR3 in DNA: TGTGCCAGCAGCGTAGCTCTGCGGGAGGTGGCCTACAATGAGCAGTTCTTC. Translating it yields CASSVALREVAYNEQFF.

The genes are TRBV5-1 and TRBJ2-2; 7 nucleotides align to TRBD1. The CDR3 covers 16 residues. Germline lookup yields CDR1 SGHRS and CDR2 YFSETQ. Trimming cost V 4 bases and J 1 base; bases outside gene matches: 7. In DNA, the CDR3 is TGCGCCAGCAGCACAGGGGATTTGAAGAACACCGGGGAGCTGTTTTTT. It codes for CASSTGDLKNTGELFF.

This clone was observed a handful of times. The chain couples TRBV5-1 to TRBJ1-4; a weak D match, TRBD1 (5 bases). Deletions cut 0 bases from V and 5 bases from J, with 11 bases between. The CDR3 has 15 residues. Germline CDR1 and CDR2: SGHRS and YFSETQ. The CDR3 here is CASSLEGRGNEKLFF. In DNA form, the CDR3 reads TGCGCCAGCAGCTTGGAGGGACGGGGGAATGAAAAACTGTTTTTT.

The chain links TRBV18 to TRBJ2-7; TRBD2 agrees at 8 bases. Germline assignment: CDR1 KGHSH and CDR2 LQKENI. This CDR3 contains 19 residues. Losses at the gene ends were 6 bases for V and 1 base for J; bases not matched to a gene: 20. The CDR3 here is CASSSSTAGDRRGSYEQYF. The DNA for the CDR3 is TGTGCCAGCTCCTCTTCGACAGCGGGAGACCGCCGTGGATCCTACGAGCAGTACTTC.

This clone was observed a handful of times. This same CDR3 is encoded by further DNA sequences in the sample. CDR3 sequence: CASSYGSGGETQYF. CDR3 coding DNA: TGTGCCAGCAGTTACGGATCGGGAGGGGAGACCCAGTACTTC. This sequence joins TRBV6-5 and TRBJ2-5, with 8 nucleotides matching TRBD2. This CDR3 contains 14 residues. After removal of 2 bases from V and 5 bases from J, the junction contained 4 bases not matched to a gene. Germline loops: CDR1 MNHEY, CDR2 SVGAGI.

The chain couples TRBV5-1 to TRBJ2-7; no clear D gene. CDR3 size: 13 residues. Germline CDR1 SGHRS, CDR2 YFSETQ. V lost 4 bases to trimming and J lost 6 bases, with 14 bases between them. The CDR3 loop reads CASSLGFSGEQYF. CDR3 DNA: TGCGCCAGCAGCCTCGGGTTCTCCGGCGAGCAGTACTTC.

This chain joins TRBV6-4 and TRBJ2-1; D is possibly TRBD2 (6 bases). The CDR3 runs 16 residues. Germline CDR1 MRHNA, CDR2 SNTAGT. V was pared by 0 bases and J by 4 bases, with 13 bases between. The CDR3 DNA reads TGTGCCAGCAGTGACTCGACCGGGAGTCTGTACAATGAGCAGTTCTTC. This translates into CASSDSTGSLYNEQFF.

This sequence joins TRBV4-2 and TRBJ2-7, with D possibly matching TRBD2 (5 bases). The V end lost 0 bases, the J end lost 3 bases, and 12 bases lay between the germline ends. Germline V gene data show CDR1 as LGHNA and CDR2 as YNFKEQ. The CDR3 totals 15 residues. CDR3 protein: CASSQDFREGYEQYF. The CDR3 DNA follows: TGTGCCAGCAGCCAAGATTTCCGGGAAGGCTACGAGCAGTACTTC.

The rearrangement joins TRBV30 to TRBJ2-7, with 7 bases lining up with TRBD2. CDR3 length: 13 amino acids. In germline, CDR1 is GTSNPN, CDR2 SVGIG (reference sequence). With 3 bases clipped from V and 3 bases from J, the junction kept 5 bases outside the gene matches. This CDR3 is CAWRGGEYYEQYF. The CDR3 DNA is TGTGCCTGGAGGGGAGGGGAATACTACGAGCAGTACTTC.

This clone was seen only a few times. The V call is TRBV7-2, the J call TRBJ2-7, with 7 bases lining up with TRBD2. The CDR3 has 17 amino acids. V lost 5 bases to trimming and J lost 3 bases; unmatched junction nucleotides: 16. Germline loops: CDR1 SGHTA, CDR2 FQGNSA. Here the CDR3 reads CASSPGPWRGYGYEQYF. CDR3 sequence (DNA): TGTGCCAGCAGCCCGGGTCCTTGGCGGGGGTACGGCTACGAGCAGTACTTC.

This clone came up a few times. This chain uses TRBV18 with TRBJ2-1; 12 bases match TRBD1. V gave up 3 bases and J gave up 6 bases; unmatched junction bases: 9. Germline CDR1 is KGHSH and CDR2 is LQKENI. This CDR3 has 17 residues. The CDR3 DNA reads TGTGCCAGCTCACCCCCAACTTGGGACAGGGGGCTCAATGAGCAGTTCTTC. It specifies CASSPPTWDRGLNEQFF.

V gene TRBV6-5 combines with J gene TRBJ2-4; no reliable D call. Per germline, CDR1 MNHEY and CDR2 SVGAGI. V lost 8 bases and J 0 bases, leaving 8 bases between the germline ends. The CDR3 has 13 residues. The CDR3 DNA reads TGTGCCAGCCGGAGCCTAGCCAAAAACATTCAGTACTTC. As protein: CASRSLAKNIQYF.

The sample holds a few counts of this clone. The rearrangement joins TRBV21-1 to TRBJ1-2; TRBD1 was called by the table and not checked on the DNA. TRBV21-1 is a documented pseudogene. CDR3 size: 14 residues. DNA of the CDR3: TGTGCCAGCAGCAGGGGGCCCAGGGCATATGGCTACACCTTC. Amino acids: CASSRGPRAYGYTF.

The chain is built from TRBV28 and TRBJ1-5; tentative D call: TRBD1 (5 bases). There are 12 residues in the CDR3. V lost 11 bases and J 9 bases, leaving 17 bases between the germline ends. Per germline, CDR1 MDHEN and CDR2 SYDVKM. The DNA for the CDR3 is TGTGCCGCAGATCAGGGTTACAGGCCCCAGCATTTT. Protein product: CAADQGYRPQHF. The entire variable domain, with the rest obtained from reference TRBV28 and TRBJ1-5, is as follows: DVKVTQSSRYLVKRTGEKVFLECVQDMDHENMFWYRQDPGLGLRLIYFSYDVKMKEKGDIPEGYSVSREKKERFSLILESASTNQTSMYLCAADQGYRPQHFGDGTRLSIL.

The rearrangement joins TRBV5-1 to TRBJ2-5; 12 bases map to TRBD1. J lost 4 bases, V lost 4 bases, and 2 bases had no gene match. This CDR3 spans 14 amino acids. The V gene's germline CDR1 is SGHRS and CDR2 YFSETQ. CDR3 DNA: TGCGCCAGCAGCCGGGGACAGGGGGCAGAGACCCAGTACTTC. This gives the protein CASSRGQGAETQYF.

V is TRBV14 and J is TRBJ1-2, with a weak D call TRBD1 (6 bases). The CDR3 consists of 15 residues. Trimming stripped 0 bases from V and 5 bases from J, with 13 bases between. CDR1 SGHDN and CDR2 FVKESK come from the germline V gene. This chain's CDR3 is CASSQDKTGYYGYTF. CDR3 coding DNA: TGTGCCAGCAGCCAAGATAAAACAGGGTATTATGGCTACACCTTC.

The genes are TRBV29-1 and TRBJ2-7, with D possibly TRBD2 on 8 matching bases. This CDR3 region has 15 residues. Germline V gene data show CDR1 as SQVTM and CDR2 as ANQGSEA. Trimming removed 6 bases from V and 5 bases from J, with 23 bases in between. As DNA, the CDR3 is TGCAGCGTGGGCGTTCGGGAGGGGGCGCGAGACGAGCAGTACTTC. Residues: CSVGVREGARDEQYF.

This chain joins TRBV5-1 and TRBJ2-6; possible D gene TRBD1, 6 bases. V gave up 3 bases and J gave up 2 bases, with 9 bases separating them. In germline, CDR1 is SGHRS, CDR2 YFSETQ. The CDR3 extends over 15 amino acids. The CDR3 reads CASSSGVAGANVLTF. CDR3 DNA: TGCGCCAGCAGCTCAGGGGTGGCTGGGGCCAACGTCCTGACTTTC.

This clone was seen a handful of times. CDR3 DNA sequence: TGTGCCACCTTGGACAGGGCTTATGGCTACACCTTC. Translated: CATLDRAYGYTF. This chain joins TRBV27 and TRBJ1-2, with 8 bases that match TRBD1. The V gene's germline CDR1 is MNHEY and CDR2 SMNVEV (reference sequence). The CDR3 sequence is 12 residues long. V shed 10 bases and J 5 bases; nucleotides not matched to a gene: 6.

This clone has just a few counts. CDR3: CATGVGAAGGTYEQYF. The CDR3, as DNA: TGTGCCACCGGGGTCGGGGCCGCAGGGGGAACCTACGAGCAGTACTTC. The genes are TRBV15 and TRBJ2-7; TRBD1 aligns across 7 bases. The junction had 15 bases not matched to a gene; V was cut back by 8 bases and J by 2 bases. The CDR3 has 16 residues. Looked up from germline, CDR1 is LNHNV and CDR2 is YYDKDF (reference sequence).

V gene TRBV7-2 combines with J gene TRBJ2-7; weak D call: TRBD2 (5 bases). The CDR3 runs to 17 residues. The V gene lost 5 bases and the J gene lost 2 bases, with 22 bases spanning the gap. Germline assignment: CDR1 SGHTA and CDR2 FQGNSA. The CDR3 loop is CASSPIARARAPYEQYF. The CDR3 nucleotides are TGTGCCAGCAGCCCAATAGCGCGGGCTCGAGCTCCCTACGAGCAGTACTTC.

This clone has just a few counts. This chain links TRBV11-1 with TRBJ1-1, with D tentatively TRBD1 (5 bases). Germline loops: CDR1 SGHAT, CDR2 FQDESV (reference sequence). The CDR3 extends over 13 amino acids. V was cut by 8 bases and J by 1 base, with 11 bases left in between. CDR3 bases: TGTGCCAGCGCGTTCAGGGAGAACACTGAAGCTTTCTTT. The encoded protein is CASAFRENTEAFF.

This clone turned up a few times. The chain carries TRBV10-3 and TRBJ1-1, with D possibly being TRBD1 (5 bases). CDR3 length: 17 amino acids. Trimming pared 0 bases from V and 1 base from J, leaving 15 bases between. Germline values: CDR1 ENHRY, CDR2 SYGVKD. As DNA, the CDR3 is TGTGCCATCAGTGAGTCCGTGGTGGGGCAAGCGAACACTGAAGCTTTCTTT. This gives the protein CAISESVVGQANTEAFF.

The rearrangement uses TRBV5-4 and TRBJ2-5, with 8 bases that match TRBD2. This CDR3 comprises 16 residues. CDR1 is SGHNT and CDR2 is YYREEE in the germline V gene (reference sequence). V shed 4 bases, J shed 0 bases, and the junction held 8 bases outside the gene matches. CDR3 sequence reads: CASSEYTSGHQETQYF. DNA for the CDR3: TGTGCCAGCAGCGAGTACACTAGCGGCCACCAAGAGACCCAGTACTTC.